A single sample gave rise to the 20 T cell receptor beta chains below, sequenced in a study of blood T cell repertoires in COVID-19 (dated by TCRdb to about 2020). Libraries were prepared through the immunoSEQ multiplex PCR assay. As stored in TCRdb, this immuneACCESS dataset retains in-frame rearrangements with V and J assigned. A fraction of the clones does not appear; measured against another copy, unresolved V genes explain less than half of the discrepancy, and the remainder lacks a known reason. The sample table lists more than 70,000 clones, about 85% of them with a count of one. 24% of the sample rests with the top ten. Sequenced material: peripheral blood. These receptor sequences come from a human donor in a cohort sampled during active COVID-19.

The chain couples TRBV6-6 to TRBJ2-6; perhaps TRBD2 as D (6 bases). The CDR3 extends over 13 amino acids. CDR1 and CDR2 from the germline V gene are MNHNY and SVGAGI (reference sequence). Trimming stripped 6 bases from V and 4 bases from J, with 7 bases between. The CDR3 DNA reads TGTGCCAGCAGGGAGGGAGGGGCCAACGTCCTGACTTTC. Translation: CASREGGANVLTF.

This chain links TRBV7-8 with TRBJ1-1; D gene uncertain. Per the germline V gene, CDR1 is SGHVS and CDR2 is FQNEAQ. The CDR3 extends over 12 amino acids. V was clipped by 4 bases and J by 6 bases, with 9 bases between them. The CDR3 loop is CASSSPRAEAFF. The CDR3 DNA reads as TGTGCCAGCAGCTCCCCTCGTGCTGAAGCTTTCTTT.

In DNA form, the CDR3 reads TGTGCCAGTAGTGCCTCCGGGGGGAACACCATATATTTT. Translating gives CASSASGGNTIYF. This rearrangement joins TRBV19 to TRBJ1-3, with D perhaps matching TRBD1 (5 bases). The CDR3 spans 13 residues. From germline, CDR1 is LNHDA and CDR2 SQIVND (reference sequence). V was trimmed by 5 bases and J by 7 bases, leaving 12 bases between them.

The gene calls are TRBV18 and TRBJ1-2; 7 nucleotides align to TRBD1. Trimming at V came to 2 bases and at J to 7 bases, leaving 10 bases not matched to a gene. Germline V gene data show CDR1 as KGHSH and CDR2 as LQKENI. This CDR3 has 15 residues. The CDR3 spells CASSPSAEGAGGYTF. As DNA, the CDR3 is TGTGCCAGCTCACCATCCGCGGAGGGGGCCGGTGGCTACACCTTC.

This clone was found many times. The rearrangement links TRBV19 to TRBJ1-2; possible D gene TRBD1, 5 bases. The CDR3 runs to 17 residues. Per germline, CDR1 LNHDA and CDR2 SQIVND (reference sequence). Trimming shortened V by 6 bases and J by 6 bases, and 26 bases separated the two germline ends. The CDR3 loop reads CASSLEQAGKQGDGYTF. The CDR3, as DNA: TGTGCCAGTAGCCTGGAACAGGCGGGGAAGCAGGGAGATGGCTACACCTTC.

V usage is TRBV12-3 or TRBV12-4 and J usage is TRBJ1-2; TRBD1 aligns across 8 bases. V dropped 3 bases and J dropped 6; count of bases not matched to a gene: 3. This CDR3 spans 13 amino acids. In nucleotides, the CDR3 is TGTGCCAGCAGTTTGGGACAGGTTAATGGCTACACCTTC. Protein product: CASSLGQVNGYTF.

The J gene is TRBJ2-6, the V gene TRBV5-5, with TRBD1 matching 7 bases. The germline V gene encodes CDR1 SGHKS and CDR2 YYEKEE (reference sequence). V gave up 2 bases and J gave up 1 base; unmatched junction bases: 6. The CDR3 spans 17 residues. The CDR3 is CASSFWGQRSGANVLTF. In DNA form, the CDR3 reads TGTGCCAGCAGCTTTTGGGGACAGCGGTCTGGGGCCAACGTCCTGACTTTC.

Here the CDR3 reads CASSLEAGEEEGYTF. Written as DNA, the CDR3 is TGCGCCAGCAGCTTGGAGGCAGGGGAAGAAGAAGGCTACACCTTC. The chain combines TRBV5-1 with TRBJ1-2; possible D gene TRBD1, 6 bases. The ends were cut back, 0 bases at V and 8 bases at J, with 17 bases in the middle. Germline CDR1 reads SGHRS; CDR2 reads YFSETQ. The CDR3 runs to 15 residues.

Comments on this clone: An end of the junction differs from the germline gene, which may be a read error. This rearrangement joins TRBV6-2 or TRBV6-3 to TRBJ1-1; possible D gene TRBD1, 6 bases. This CDR3 has 11 amino acids. Germline CDR1 reads MNHEY; CDR2 reads SVGEGT. CDR3 sequence reads: CASSYGGSLLF. CDR3 sequence (DNA): TGTGCCAGCAGTTACGGGGGCAGCTTACTTTTT.

The gene calls are TRBV14 and TRBJ2-5; TRBD1 agrees at 7 bases. The germline V gene encodes CDR1 SGHDN and CDR2 FVKESK. Losses at the gene ends were 2 bases for V and 4 bases for J; bases not matched to a gene: 7. The CDR3 is 15 amino acids. DNA for the CDR3: TGTGCCAGCAGCCAAAATTGGGACAGCGCAGAGACCCAGTACTTC. Protein: CASSQNWDSAETQYF.

The chain links TRBV19 to TRBJ1-5; D is perhaps TRBD1 (5 bases). This CDR3 has 17 amino acids. The V gene lost 6 bases and the J gene lost 3 bases, with 21 bases spanning the gap. Germline lookup yields CDR1 LNHDA and CDR2 SQIVND (reference sequence). The CDR3 spells CASSPRGGAQPNQPQHF. The CDR3 DNA is TGTGCCAGTAGCCCTCGGGGAGGGGCCCAACCCAATCAGCCCCAGCATTTT. Drawing the rest from reference TRBV19 and TRBJ1-5, the complete variable domain is DGGITQSPKYLFRKEGQNVTLSCEQNLNHDAMYWYRQDPGQGLRLIYYSQIVNDFQKGDIAEGYSVSREKKESFPLTVTSAQKNPTAFYLCASSPRGGAQPNQPQHFGDGTRLSIL.

About this clone: One end of the junction does not line up with germline, which may come from a read error. V and J are TRBV9 and TRBJ1-1; D might be TRBD1 (6 bases). From germline, CDR1 is SGDLS and CDR2 YYNGEE. The CDR3 runs 16 residues. This CDR3 is CASSVGGHSRNAEAFF. CDR3 coding DNA: TGTGCCAGCAGCGTAGGGGGACACTCAAGGAACGCTGAAGCTTTCTTT.

This sequence joins TRBV27 and TRBJ2-7, with 13 bases fitting TRBD2. The CDR3 runs to 16 residues. Germline CDR1 and CDR2: MNHEY and SMNVEV (reference sequence). Trimming at V came to 5 bases and at J to 2 bases, leaving 6 bases not matched to a gene. This chain's CDR3 is CASSPTGLAGPYEQYF. DNA of the CDR3: TGTGCCAGCAGTCCAACGGGACTAGCGGGACCCTACGAGCAGTACTTC.

The chain employs TRBV5-4 and TRBJ2-2; 8 bases agree with TRBD2. Trimming took 0 bases from V and 3 from J; bases not matched to a gene: 4. Germline V gene data show CDR1 as SGHNT and CDR2 as YYREEE (reference sequence). CDR3 size: 16 residues. The CDR3 reads CASSLAGGADTGELFF. In DNA, the CDR3 is TGTGCCAGCAGCTTGGCCGGGGGGGCTGACACCGGGGAGCTGTTTTTT.

The chain couples TRBV14 to TRBJ2-2, with D perhaps TRBD1 (5 bases). The V and J ends lost 3 bases and 3 bases respectively, with 14 bases between them. CDR3 length: 16 residues. CDR1 is SGHDN, CDR2 FVKESK, per germline. The CDR3 is CASSHTPRAYTGELFF. The CDR3 DNA reads as TGTGCCAGCAGCCATACGCCCAGGGCTTACACCGGGGAGCTGTTTTTT.

The J gene is TRBJ1-1, the V gene TRBV3-1 (or the pseudogene TRBV3-2); D is uncertain. Germline loops: CDR1 LGHDT, CDR2 YNNKEL (reference sequence). V was clipped by 3 bases and J by 3 bases, with 5 bases between them. The CDR3 is 12 amino acids. The CDR3 sequence is CASSHGHTEAFF. The CDR3 nucleotides read TGTGCCAGCAGCCATGGGCACACTGAAGCTTTCTTT.

CDR3 coding DNA: TGTGCCAGCTCCGTACTAGCAACCAATGAGCAGTTCTTC. Protein: CASSVLATNEQFF. The chain couples TRBV18 to TRBJ2-1; a possible D gene is TRBD2 (6 bases). The CDR3 is made up of 13 amino acids. Germline assignment: CDR1 KGHSH and CDR2 LQKENI. V shed 6 bases and J shed 6 bases, with 12 bases lying between them.

The V and J genes are TRBV6-5 and TRBJ1-1; unclear D gene. The CDR3 has 13 residues. Germline CDR1 reads MNHEY; CDR2 reads SVGAGI. Trimming pared 6 bases from V and 3 bases from J, leaving 11 bases between. The CDR3 nucleotides read TGTGCCAGCAGCCGTTTGGCGGACACTGAAGCTTTCTTT. Translated: CASSRLADTEAFF.

This clone appeared a few times. This chain connects TRBV19 to TRBJ2-5; maybe TRBD1 (6 bases). This CDR3 region has 15 residues. The V gene lost 2 bases and the J gene lost 6 bases, with 16 bases spanning the gap. Germline V gene data show CDR1 as LNHDA and CDR2 as SQIVND (reference sequence). CDR3 DNA: TGTGCCAGTAGTATAAGCTGGGCAGGGGAGAAGACCCAGTACTTC. Its translation: CASSISWAGEKTQYF.

Turning to this clone: Germline and junction disagree at one end, which may indicate a read error. This chain connects TRBV7-7 to TRBJ2-1; 12 nucleotides align to TRBD2. Germline CDR1 is SSHAT and CDR2 is FNYEAQ (reference sequence). The CDR3 runs 15 residues. The DNA for the CDR3 is TGTGCTAGCAGCCCACTAGCGGGAGGTGGTAATGAGCAGTTCTTC. It is translated as CASSPLAGGGNEQFF.